Listed below are T cell receptor beta chains from one sample, sequenced in a study of T cells in Graves' hyperthyroidism and ophthalmopathy. From the multiplex PCR reads, TCRdb called clonotypes with MiXCR, one entry per CDR3 protein. The table records about 710,000 distinct CDR3 sequences, about 15% of them present only once. The sample taken for sequencing was blood. The receptors originated from a man between 18 and 35 years old with Graves' hyperthyroidism. The CDR3 runs from the conserved cysteine through the conserved F or W. Fields, in order: D gene, clone size, J gene, V gene, CDR3 protein, CDR3 DNA. D genes are given only for firm matches. Clone size is stated in some rows and not others, as once, few, many or a class when expanded.

d_gene: TRBD1; abundance: many; j_gene: TRBJ1-1; v_gene: TRBV20-1; CDR3aa: CSARVLDRVTEAFF; CDR3nt: TGCAGTGCTAGAGTCCTTGACAGGGTCACTGAAGCTTTCTTT
d_gene: .; abundance: .; j_gene: TRBJ2-3; v_gene: TRBV19; CDR3aa: CASSIARATDTQYF; CDR3nt: TGTGCCAGTAGTATCGCCAGGGCCACAGATACGCAGTATTTT
d_gene: .; abundance: .; j_gene: TRBJ2-7; v_gene: TRBV7-9; CDR3aa: CASSPRGAGGPQSSYEQYF; CDR3nt: TGTGCCAGCAGCCCCCGCGGAGCGGGCGGACCACAGAGCTCCTACGAGCAGTACTTC
d_gene: .; abundance: many; j_gene: TRBJ2-7; v_gene: TRBV7-9; CDR3aa: CASSLSVGSGSYEQYF; CDR3nt: TGTGCCAGCAGCTTATCGGTGGGGTCGGGATCCTACGAGCAGTACTTC
d_gene: .; abundance: .; j_gene: TRBJ2-5; v_gene: TRBV5-5; CDR3aa: CASSQDTWRETQYF; CDR3nt: TGTGCCAGCAGCCAGGACACCTGGAGGGAGACCCAGTACTTC
d_gene: TRBD2; abundance: many; j_gene: TRBJ2-3; v_gene: TRBV20-1; CDR3aa: CSAGGSSRTDTQYF; CDR3nt: TGCAGTGCCGGGGGGAGTAGCAGAACAGATACGCAGTATTTT
d_gene: .; abundance: few; j_gene: TRBJ1-5; v_gene: TRBV20-1; CDR3aa: CSASGGGNQPQHF; CDR3nt: TGCAGTGCTAGTGGAGGGGGCAATCAGCCCCAGCATTTT
d_gene: TRBD2; abundance: many; j_gene: TRBJ2-7; v_gene: TRBV28; CDR3aa: CASSLRLREPRDEQYF; CDR3nt: TGTGCCAGCAGTTTACGGTTGCGGGAGCCCCGCGACGAGCAGTACTTC
d_gene: .; abundance: many; j_gene: TRBJ2-7; v_gene: TRBV7-9; CDR3aa: CASSSGGTTYEQYF; CDR3nt: TGTGCCAGCAGCTCCGGTGGGACGACCTACGAGCAGTACTTC
d_gene: TRBD2; abundance: many; j_gene: TRBJ2-1; v_gene: TRBV7-8; CDR3aa: CASSWGLAGRGEQFF; CDR3nt: TGTGCCAGCAGCTGGGGACTAGCGGGAAGGGGTGAGCAGTTCTTC
d_gene: TRBD1; abundance: many; j_gene: TRBJ1-1; v_gene: TRBV27; CDR3aa: CASSLLGTGGVNTEAFF; CDR3nt: TGTGCCAGCAGTTTACTCGGGACAGGGGGAGTGAACACTGAAGCTTTCTTT
d_gene: .; abundance: few; j_gene: TRBJ2-1; v_gene: TRBV3-1; CDR3aa: CASSPESGGDEQFF; CDR3nt: TGTGCCAGCAGCCCCGAAAGCGGAGGGGATGAGCAGTTCTTC
d_gene: .; abundance: .; j_gene: TRBJ2-7; v_gene: TRBV28; CDR3aa: CASSPWGAGGYEQYF; CDR3nt: TGTGCCAGCAGTCCCTGGGGAGCGGGCGGCTACGAGCAGTACTTC
d_gene: .; abundance: many; j_gene: TRBJ2-5; v_gene: TRBV25-1; CDR3aa: CASSGIRDGETQYF; CDR3nt: TGTGCCAGCAGTGGTATAAGGGATGGAGAGACCCAGTACTTC
d_gene: TRBD1; abundance: .; j_gene: TRBJ1-1; v_gene: TRBV4-1; CDR3aa: CASSRTGLWNTEAFF; CDR3nt: TGCGCCAGCAGCCGGACAGGGCTTTGGAACACTGAAGCTTTCTTT
d_gene: TRBD2; abundance: many; j_gene: TRBJ2-5; v_gene: TRBV30; CDR3aa: CAWTSGAETQYF; CDR3nt: TGTGCCTGGACTAGCGGGGCAGAGACCCAGTACTTC
d_gene: TRBD1; abundance: few; j_gene: TRBJ1-2; v_gene: TRBV5-8; CDR3aa: CASSHRDRGLANYGYTF; CDR3nt: TGTGCCAGCAGCCACCGGGACAGGGGGCTCGCTAACTATGGCTACACCTTC
d_gene: TRBD2; abundance: .; j_gene: TRBJ2-5; v_gene: TRBV20-1; CDR3aa: CSARDASGGQETQYF; CDR3nt: TGCAGTGCTAGAGATGCTAGCGGGGGCCAAGAGACCCAGTACTTC
d_gene: TRBD2; abundance: .; j_gene: TRBJ2-3; v_gene: TRBV6-2/TRBV6-3; CDR3aa: CASSPGLAGGVSTDTQYF; CDR3nt: TGTGCCAGCAGCCCGGGACTAGCGGGAGGGGTAAGCACAGATACGCAGTATTTT
d_gene: TRBD2; abundance: few; j_gene: TRBJ2-1; v_gene: TRBV20-1; CDR3aa: CSARGSRGGSYNEQFF; CDR3nt: TGCAGTGCTAGAGGTTCGCGAGGCGGGAGCTACAATGAGCAGTTCTTC
d_gene: .; abundance: .; j_gene: TRBJ1-6; v_gene: TRBV9; CDR3aa: CASSADGRGLNSPLHF; CDR3nt: TGTGCCAGCAGCGCCGACGGGAGGGGCCTTAATTCACCCCTCCACTTT
d_gene: TRBD2; abundance: few; j_gene: TRBJ2-1; v_gene: TRBV25-1; CDR3aa: CASSEGTSGNIYNEQFF; CDR3nt: TGTGCCAGCAGTGAAGGGACTAGCGGGAATATTTACAATGAGCAGTTCTTC
d_gene: .; abundance: many; j_gene: TRBJ1-1; v_gene: TRBV29-1; CDR3aa: CSVGQMNTEAFF; CDR3nt: TGCAGCGTTGGACAGATGAACACTGAAGCTTTCTTT
d_gene: .; abundance: many; j_gene: TRBJ1-5; v_gene: TRBV9; CDR3aa: CASSEGPMEPQHF; CDR3nt: TGTGCCAGCAGCGAGGGACCAATGGAGCCCCAGCATTTT
d_gene: .; abundance: many; j_gene: TRBJ2-5; v_gene: TRBV7-2; CDR3aa: CASSLLGSSQETQYF; CDR3nt: TGTGCCAGCAGCTTATTAGGCAGTAGCCAAGAGACCCAGTACTTC
d_gene: TRBD2; abundance: many; j_gene: TRBJ2-1; v_gene: TRBV3-1; CDR3aa: CASSQEAGSYNEQFF; CDR3nt: TGTGCCAGCAGCCAAGAAGCGGGATCCTACAATGAGCAGTTCTTC
d_gene: .; abundance: .; j_gene: TRBJ2-7; v_gene: TRBV27; CDR3aa: CASSPGGPSREQYF; CDR3nt: TGTGCCAGCAGTCCCGGAGGGCCTAGTCGCGAGCAGTACTTC
d_gene: .; abundance: .; j_gene: TRBJ2-1; v_gene: TRBV24-1; CDR3aa: CATSDQNLDNEQFF; CDR3nt: TGTGCCACCAGTGATCAAAACTTGGACAATGAGCAGTTCTTC
d_gene: .; abundance: .; j_gene: TRBJ2-1; v_gene: TRBV24-1; CDR3aa: CATTYSSSYNEQFF; CDR3nt: TGTGCCACCACCTATAGCAGCTCCTACAATGAGCAGTTCTTC
d_gene: .; abundance: few; j_gene: TRBJ1-1; v_gene: TRBV12-5; CDR3aa: CASGLVSGVRTEAFF; CDR3nt: TGTGCTAGTGGTTTGGTAAGCGGGGTTCGAACTGAAGCTTTCTTT
d_gene: .; abundance: many; j_gene: TRBJ2-1; v_gene: TRBV28; CDR3aa: CASRGPSFHEQFF; CDR3nt: TGTGCCAGCAGGGGTCCTAGTTTCCATGAGCAGTTCTTC
d_gene: .; abundance: many; j_gene: TRBJ2-2; v_gene: TRBV6-1; CDR3aa: CASAAVANTGELFF; CDR3nt: TGTGCCAGCGCGGCAGTGGCGAACACCGGGGAGCTGTTTTTT
d_gene: TRBD1; abundance: many; j_gene: TRBJ1-2; v_gene: TRBV18; CDR3aa: CASSPDRGHGYTF; CDR3nt: TGTGCCAGCTCACCAGACAGGGGGCATGGCTACACCTTC
d_gene: .; abundance: many; j_gene: TRBJ2-7; v_gene: TRBV28; CDR3aa: CASSFKGYEQYF; CDR3nt: TGTGCCAGCAGTTTTAAGGGTTACGAGCAGTACTTC
d_gene: .; abundance: many; j_gene: TRBJ2-1; v_gene: TRBV12-3/TRBV12-4; CDR3aa: CASSLRRVLSYNEQFF; CDR3nt: TGTGCCAGCAGTTTGAGGCGGGTACTCTCCTACAATGAGCAGTTCTTC
d_gene: TRBD1; abundance: .; j_gene: TRBJ2-7; v_gene: TRBV10-3; CDR3aa: CAIGGQSYEQYF; CDR3nt: TGTGCCATCGGGGGACAGAGCTACGAGCAGTACTTC
d_gene: .; abundance: many; j_gene: TRBJ2-7; v_gene: TRBV7-9; CDR3aa: CASSFSVLDGGYEQYF; CDR3nt: TGTGCCAGCAGCTTTTCGGTTTTGGACGGCGGCTACGAGCAGTACTTC
d_gene: .; abundance: few; j_gene: TRBJ2-3; v_gene: TRBV19; CDR3aa: CASRQLLWTDTQYF; CDR3nt: TGTGCCAGCCGACAGCTGTTGTGGACAGATACGCAGTATTTT
d_gene: .; abundance: .; j_gene: TRBJ1-5; v_gene: TRBV28; CDR3aa: CASSQQGVGNQPQHF; CDR3nt: TGTGCCAGCAGTCAGCAGGGAGTAGGGAATCAGCCCCAGCATTTT
d_gene: .; abundance: many; j_gene: TRBJ2-5; v_gene: TRBV11-2; CDR3aa: CASSAHQGQETQYF; CDR3nt: TGTGCCAGCAGCGCCCACCAGGGCCAAGAGACCCAGTACTTC
d_gene: .; abundance: .; j_gene: TRBJ1-3; v_gene: TRBV9; CDR3aa: CASSVGGSDTIYF; CDR3nt: TGTGCCAGCAGCGTAGGGGGGAGTGACACCATATATTTT
d_gene: .; abundance: .; j_gene: TRBJ1-4; v_gene: TRBV5-1; CDR3aa: CASRKGEATNEKLFF; CDR3nt: TGCGCCAGCCGAAAGGGAGAAGCAACTAATGAAAAACTGTTTTTT
d_gene: .; abundance: .; j_gene: TRBJ2-1; v_gene: TRBV5-4; CDR3aa: CASSIGIGERYNEQFF; CDR3nt: TGTGCCAGCAGCATAGGGATTGGGGAACGGTACAATGAGCAGTTCTTC
d_gene: .; abundance: many; j_gene: TRBJ1-2; v_gene: TRBV29-1; CDR3aa: CSSRGSYGYTF; CDR3nt: TGCAGCTCCCGGGGGAGCTATGGCTACACCTTC
d_gene: .; abundance: .; j_gene: TRBJ1-1; v_gene: TRBV30; CDR3aa: CAWSKWQLNTEAFF; CDR3nt: TGTGCCTGGAGTAAGTGGCAGCTGAACACTGAAGCTTTCTTT
d_gene: TRBD1; abundance: many; j_gene: TRBJ2-4; v_gene: TRBV6-2/TRBV6-3; CDR3aa: CASSYPGQASKNIQYF; CDR3nt: TGTGCCAGCAGTTACCCGGGACAGGCCTCCAAAAACATTCAGTACTTC
d_gene: .; abundance: many; j_gene: TRBJ2-7; v_gene: TRBV28; CDR3aa: CASSQPDTTSYEQYF; CDR3nt: TGTGCCAGCAGTCAGCCTGATACGACGAGCTACGAGCAGTACTTC
d_gene: .; abundance: many; j_gene: TRBJ1-5; v_gene: TRBV27; CDR3aa: CASKSGGQPQHF; CDR3nt: TGTGCCAGCAAGAGTGGTGGTCAGCCCCAGCATTTT
d_gene: .; abundance: many; j_gene: TRBJ2-6; v_gene: TRBV10-3; CDR3aa: CATTGGSGANVLTF; CDR3nt: TGTGCCACCACCGGGGGATCTGGGGCCAACGTCCTGACTTTC
d_gene: .; abundance: many; j_gene: TRBJ1-1; v_gene: TRBV6-1; CDR3aa: CASSENRRTEAFF; CDR3nt: TGTGCCAGCAGTGAAAATCGAAGGACTGAAGCTTTCTTT
d_gene: TRBD1; abundance: many; j_gene: TRBJ2-7; v_gene: TRBV12-3/TRBV12-4; CDR3aa: CASTLRDRSYEQYF; CDR3nt: TGTGCCAGCACCCTGAGGGACAGGTCGTACGAGCAGTACTTC